A single sample gave rise to the 6 T cell receptor beta chains below, sequenced in a study of blood T cell repertoires in COVID-19. The method was immunoSEQ multiplex PCR; TCRdb's version includes in-frame clones alone and lacks a portion of them. The sample comprises roughly 74,000 clones, around 88% of which are singletons, and roughly 2.1% rests with the top ten. Sequenced sample: peripheral blood. Receptors originate from a woman older than 75 with active or convalescent COVID-19.

V gene TRBV9 combines with J gene TRBJ1-5; TRBD1 agrees at 7 bases. Germline V lookup: CDR1 SGDLS, CDR2 YYNGEE. This CDR3 comprises 14 residues. Germline trimming cut 2 bases from V and 3 bases from J; bases unmatched to any gene: 2. CDR3 nucleotide sequence: TGTGCCAGCAGCGTGACAGGGAACAATCAGCCCCAGCATTTT. Amino acids: CASSVTGNNQPQHF.

The chain couples TRBV18 to TRBJ2-7, with a possible D match to TRBD1 (8 bases). The CDR3 loop spans 18 amino acids. V lost 8 bases and J lost 2, with 28 bases in between. Germline V gene lookup returns CDR1 KGHSH and CDR2 LQKENI. The CDR3: CASAIGQGALAETYEQYF. The CDR3 DNA sequence: TGTGCCAGCGCCATAGGACAGGGTGCGCTAGCGGAGACCTACGAGCAGTACTTC.

This chain joins TRBV6-2 or TRBV6-3 and TRBJ1-2, with D hard to call. The CDR3 is 16 residues long. The germline CDR1 and CDR2 sequences are MNHEY and SVGEGT. Trimming removed 4 bases from V and 3 bases from J, with 18 bases in between. CDR3 DNA sequence: TGTGCCAGCAGTTCCTACCGACTTATGACGGACTATGGCTACACCTTC. This gives the protein CASSSYRLMTDYGYTF.

In the case of this clone: This sample also contains other DNA sequences that code for the same CDR3. The V call is TRBV5-1, the J call TRBJ2-3; 7 bases match TRBD1. The CDR3 length is 14 residues. J was trimmed by 3 bases and V by 0 bases; bases with no gene match: 1. Germline CDR1 SGHRS, CDR2 YFSETQ. CDR3 loop: CASSLDRGTDTQYF. CDR3 sequence (DNA): TGCGCCAGCAGCTTGGACAGGGGAACAGATACGCAGTATTTT. The variable domain in full, completed from reference TRBV5-1 and TRBJ2-3, reads KAGVTQTPRYLIKTRGQQVTLSCSPISGHRSVSWYQQTPGQGLQFLFEYFSETQRNKGNFPGRFSGRQFSNSRSEMNVSTLELGDSALYLCASSLDRGTDTQYFGPGTRLTVL.

The V and J genes are TRBV27 and TRBJ2-6; 9 nucleotides align to TRBD1. CDR1 and CDR2 from the germline V gene are MNHEY and SMNVEV (reference sequence). CDR3 length equals 16 residues. Losses at the gene ends were 2 bases for V and 9 bases for J; bases not matched to a gene: 8. The CDR3 DNA sequence: TGTGCCAGCAGTTTAGGACAGGGGATGCCTAACAACGTCCTGACTTTC. Its protein is CASSLGQGMPNNVLTF.

In its sample, this clone was seen a few times. The chain combines TRBV6-5 with TRBJ1-5; no clear D. V was trimmed by 6 bases and J by 3 bases, leaving 12 bases between them. Germline CDR1 and CDR2: MNHEY and SVGAGI. The CDR3 is 14 residues long. CDR3 DNA sequence: TGTGCCAGCAGCTTCGGAGCGCTCAATCAGCCCCAGCATTTT. Translating gives CASSFGALNQPQHF.